This is a list of T cell receptor beta chains from one sample in a study of beta chain features in type 1 diabetes. Profiled with immunoSEQ multiplex PCR; TCRdb holds only in-frame clones, not every one. Here the sample spans under 300,000 clones, approximately 8.1% being singletons. Sequencing input: central memory CD4+ T cells from blood. These receptor sequences come from a woman aged 18-29 years in good health. The CDR3 runs from the conserved cysteine through the conserved F or W. D genes are given only for firm matches. A clone size is listed for some rows: how often the clone was seen (once, few, many), or a class if it is expanded.

V	D	size	J	CDR3	DNA
TRBV29-1	-	few	TRBJ1-2	CSVYPGAGSGYTF	TGCAGCGTTTACCCCGGCGCCGGGAGTGGCTACACCTTC
TRBV5-1	TRBD1	-	TRBJ2-3	CASSLVGTAEDTQYF	TGCGCCAGCAGCTTGGTCGGGACAGCGGAGGATACGCAGTATTTT
TRBV15	-	many	TRBJ1-5	CATSGGNNQPQHF	TGTGCCACCAGCGGGGGTAACAATCAGCCCCAGCATTTT
TRBV7-2	TRBD2	-	TRBJ2-3	CASSMASGGVDTQYF	TGTGCCAGCAGTATGGCTAGCGGGGGGGTCGATACGCAGTATTTT
TRBV28	-	many	TRBJ2-3	CASSWAQGGSDTQYF	TGTGCCAGCAGTTGGGCGCAGGGGGGGTCAGATACGCAGTATTTT
TRBV4-2	-	-	TRBJ1-5	CASSQDVQGNQPQHF	TGTGCCAGCAGCCAAGATGTGCAGGGCAATCAGCCCCAGCATTTT
TRBV6-5	TRBD1	-	TRBJ1-2	CASSYHTGGTNGYTF	TGTGCCAGCAGTTACCACACAGGGGGAACGAATGGCTACACCTTC
TRBV7-2	TRBD2	few	TRBJ2-1	CASSPPERGGSYNEQFF	TGTGCCAGCAGCCCGCCTGAGCGGGGGGGTTCCTACAATGAGCAGTTCTTC
TRBV5-1	-	many	TRBJ2-5	CASRSGPETTQYF	TGCGCCAGCAGATCCGGGCCCGAAACGACCCAGTACTTC
TRBV7-9	TRBD2	few	TRBJ2-7	CASSPKTSGYEQYF	TGTGCCAGCAGCCCTAAGACTAGCGGCTACGAGCAGTACTTC
TRBV2	TRBD2	-	TRBJ2-1	CASSTGTSFSEQFF	TGTGCCAGCAGCACCGGGACTAGCTTTAGCGAGCAGTTCTTC
TRBV6-5	-	-	TRBJ2-1	CASSYSAGYNEQFF	TGTGCCAGCAGTTACTCAGCGGGCTACAATGAGCAGTTCTTC
TRBV18	-	few	TRBJ1-4	CASSPSQGLTNEKLFF	TGTGCCAGCTCACCATCCCAGGGGTTGACTAATGAAAAACTGTTTTTT
TRBV27	-	many	TRBJ1-1	CASSLRTHTEAFF	TGTGCCAGCAGTTTAAGGACCCACACTGAAGCTTTCTTT
TRBV18	TRBD1	few	TRBJ2-5	CASSPDRLQETQYF	TGTGCCAGCTCACCGGACAGGTTACAAGAGACCCAGTACTTC
TRBV2	TRBD1	few	TRBJ1-1	CASSGGQRREAFF	TGTGCCAGCAGTGGGGGACAGCGCAGAGAAGCTTTCTTT
TRBV18	-	-	TRBJ2-2	CASSPPGRGGELFF	TGTGCCAGCTCACCACCAGGGCGCGGCGGGGAGCTGTTTTTT
TRBV5-1	TRBD2	many	TRBJ2-1	CASSWQGTSRNEQFF	TGCGCCAGCAGCTGGCAGGGGACTAGCAGGAATGAGCAGTTCTTC
TRBV27	TRBD1	-	TRBJ1-2	CASSSTTGISGYTF	TGTGCCAGCAGTTCGACGACAGGGATTTCTGGCTACACCTTC
TRBV11-1	-	-	TRBJ2-3	CASSPSMTDTQYF	TGTGCCAGCAGCCCCTCCATGACAGATACGCAGTATTTT
TRBV2	TRBD2	-	TRBJ2-5	CASNPLAGGRETQYF	TGTGCCAGCAATCCTCTAGCGGGGGGGCGGGAGACCCAGTACTTC
TRBV4-3	TRBD2	few	TRBJ2-3	CASSQDRTGRGDTQYF	TGCGCCAGCAGCCAAGATCGTACCGGGAGGGGGGATACGCAGTATTTT
TRBV7-2	-	few	TRBJ1-5	CASSGGPQQPQHF	TGTGCCAGCAGCGGGGGCCCCCAACAGCCCCAGCATTTT
TRBV2	TRBD1	few	TRBJ1-5	CASTLEGQGLGQPQHF	TGTGCCAGCACCCTTGAAGGACAGGGCTTAGGTCAGCCCCAGCATTTT
TRBV18	-	-	TRBJ1-5	CASSPKPETTISNQPQHF	TGTGCCAGCTCTCCCAAACCGGAGACGACTATTAGCAATCAGCCCCAGCATTTT
TRBV30	TRBD2	-	TRBJ2-1	CAWGPRLAPYNEQFF	TGTGCCTGGGGCCCTCGACTAGCGCCTTACAATGAGCAGTTCTTC
TRBV7-9	-	many	TRBJ2-5	CASSLVRETQYF	TGTGCCAGCAGCTTAGTACGGGAGACCCAGTACTTC
TRBV5-1	TRBD1	-	TRBJ2-7	CASSSQGHEQYF	TGCGCCAGCAGCTCACAGGGGCACGAGCAGTACTTC
TRBV28	-	many	TRBJ1-3	CASSLNEGKNTIYF	TGTGCCAGCAGCCTTAATGAGGGTAAAAACACCATATATTTT
TRBV27	-	-	TRBJ2-2	CASRESGTGELFF	TGTGCCAGCAGAGAGTCGGGCACCGGGGAGCTGTTTTTT
TRBV29-1	-	few	TRBJ2-3	CSVERGARTDTQYF	TGCAGCGTTGAACGGGGAGCACGCACAGATACGCAGTATTTT